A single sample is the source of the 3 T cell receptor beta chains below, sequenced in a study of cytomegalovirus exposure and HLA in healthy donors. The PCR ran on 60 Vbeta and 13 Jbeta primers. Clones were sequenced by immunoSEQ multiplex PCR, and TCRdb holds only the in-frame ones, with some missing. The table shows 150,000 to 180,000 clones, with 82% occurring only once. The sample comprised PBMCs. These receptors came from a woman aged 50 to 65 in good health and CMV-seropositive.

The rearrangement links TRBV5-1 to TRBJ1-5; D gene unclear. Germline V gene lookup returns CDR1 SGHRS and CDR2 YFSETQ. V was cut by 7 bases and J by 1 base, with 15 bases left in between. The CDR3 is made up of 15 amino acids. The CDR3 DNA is TGCGCCAGCTCCCCCCGGGGTGAAAGCAATCAGCCCCAGCATTTT. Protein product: CASSPRGESNQPQHF.

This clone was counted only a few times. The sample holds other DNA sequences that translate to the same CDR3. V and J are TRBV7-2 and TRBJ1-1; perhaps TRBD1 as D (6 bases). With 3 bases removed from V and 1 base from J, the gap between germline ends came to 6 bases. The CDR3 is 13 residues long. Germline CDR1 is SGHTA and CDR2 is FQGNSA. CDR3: CASSLTGNTEAFF. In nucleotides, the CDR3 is TGTGCCAGCAGCTTGACAGGGAACACTGAAGCTTTCTTT.

The CDR3 loop reads CASSFAHGGFGGYTF. The DNA for the CDR3 is TGTGCCAGCAGTTTTGCCCATGGGGGCTTTGGCGGCTACACCTTC. This rearrangement joins TRBV6-5 to TRBJ1-2; a weak D match, TRBD1 (6 bases). This CDR3 has 15 amino acids. The V end lost 4 bases, the J end lost 8 bases, and 20 bases lay between the germline ends. CDR1 is MNHEY and CDR2 is SVGAGI in the germline V gene.